A single sample gave rise to the 23 T cell receptor beta chains below, sequenced in a study of beta chain features in type 1 diabetes (dated by TCRdb to the late 2010s). The library was obtained by the immunoSEQ multiplex PCR assay. The High Capacity cDNA Reverse Transcription Kit was used to reverse transcribe all of the isolated RNA, meaning that expressed TCRB transcripts were what got sequenced. Not all clones reach the TCRdb copy of this immuneACCESS table, which keeps in-frame sequences only. Checked studies attribute under half of the gap to unresolved V genes and leave the rest unexplained. The sample table holds some 290,000 clones, of which around 22% were seen once. Jointly, the top ten make up roughly 0.011% of the sample. Summary of the overall study and its limitations: A moderate but significant shortening of TCRB CDR3 length was observed in type 1 diabetes patients in all four CD4+ subsets.

These receptors' targets are unknown. Sequenced sample: naive CD4+ T cells from blood. The cell subset or site label corresponds to: true naive CD4+ T cells. These TCRs come from a young woman with type 1 diabetes.

This clone was detected only a few times. The chain carries TRBV5-6 and TRBJ1-1; the D gene is possibly TRBD1 (5 bases). Trimming left V 0 bases short and J 6 bases short, with 15 bases between. CDR1 is SGHDT, CDR2 YYEEEE, per germline. The CDR3 runs 15 residues. Here the CDR3 DNA reads TGTGCCAGCAGCTTGGTGCAGGGAAGGAAGGCTGAAGCTTTCTTT. Protein product: CASSLVQGRKAEAFF.

The chain recombines TRBV13 with TRBJ2-5, with TRBD2 identical over 9 bases. V lost 5 bases to trimming and J lost 5 bases; unmatched junction nucleotides: 9. The CDR3 covers 15 residues. CDR1 is PRHDT and CDR2 is FYEKMQ in the germline V gene (reference sequence). CDR3 loop: CASSPYSGRGETQYF. The DNA for the CDR3 is TGTGCCAGCAGCCCATATAGCGGGAGAGGGGAGACCCAGTACTTC.

The table lists this clone with a few counts. This chain links TRBV29-1 with TRBJ2-5; 7 positions agree with TRBD2. This CDR3 spans 14 amino acids. V was clipped by 4 bases and J by 2 bases; unmatched bases: 7. The germline gives CDR1 SQVTM, CDR2 ANQGSEA. Here the CDR3 reads CSVVLREGQETQYF. CDR3 nucleotides: TGCAGCGTTGTACTCAGGGAGGGACAAGAGACCCAGTACTTC.

In nucleotides, the CDR3 is TGTGCCACCAGCAGAGTGGGGGGGGGAAACACCATATATTTT. The encoded protein is CATSRVGGGNTIYF. The rearrangement links TRBV15 to TRBJ1-3, with D possibly being TRBD1 (5 bases). CDR3 length equals 14 residues. Per germline, CDR1 LNHNV and CDR2 YYDKDF (reference sequence). V was cut by 1 base and J by 4 bases, with 8 bases left in between.

This rearrangement joins TRBV5-4 to TRBJ2-3; 8 nucleotides align to TRBD2. Germline CDR1 is SGHNT and CDR2 is YYREEE (reference sequence). The junction had 6 bases not matched to a gene; V was cut back by 5 bases and J by 1 base. The CDR3 spans 15 residues. CDR3 coding DNA: TGTGCCAGCAGACCCCCGGGAGGGGGCACAGATACGCAGTATTTT. Protein product: CASRPPGGGTDTQYF.

This chain connects TRBV16 to TRBJ1-2; no clear D gene. Looked up from germline, CDR1 is KGHSY and CDR2 is FQNENV. The V gene lost 3 bases and the J gene lost 3 bases, with 11 bases spanning the gap. This CDR3 spans 14 amino acids. The CDR3 here is CASSQSWQDYGYTF. DNA for the CDR3: TGTGCCAGCAGCCAGTCCTGGCAGGACTATGGCTACACCTTC.

This clone showed up just a few times. The chain has TRBV23-1 and TRBJ2-2; 8 bases fit TRBD2. TRBV23-1 is given ORF status, its function remaining uncertain. The CDR3 loop spans 15 amino acids. V was clipped by 11 bases and J by 1 base; unmatched bases: 9. CDR3 region: CAREGRGGNTGELFF. The CDR3 DNA follows: TGCGCCCGAGAGGGTCGGGGGGGGAACACCGGGGAGCTGTTTTTT.

This clone was recorded a few times. The chain combines TRBV28 with TRBJ2-5; 9 bases line up with TRBD1. Germline V CDR1 and CDR2: MDHEN, SYDVKM. V lost 6 bases to trimming and J lost 5 bases; unmatched junction nucleotides: 10. This CDR3 spans 15 amino acids. The CDR3 DNA reads as TGTGCCAGCAGCCGACCAACAGGGGGCGGGGAGACCCAGTACTTC. The encoded protein is CASSRPTGGGETQYF.

This clone was picked up a small number of times. The V gene is TRBV27, the J gene TRBJ2-7, with 7 bases matching TRBD2. CDR1 MNHEY and CDR2 SMNVEV come from the germline V gene (reference sequence). V dropped 3 bases and J dropped 0; count of bases not matched to a gene: 5. This CDR3 is 15 amino acids long. Here the CDR3 reads CASSLMGGGSYEQYF. DNA of the CDR3: TGTGCCAGCAGTTTGATGGGCGGGGGCTCCTACGAGCAGTACTTC.

V and J are TRBV18 and TRBJ2-7, with 8 bases aligning to TRBD2. Looked up from germline, CDR1 is KGHSH and CDR2 is LQKENI. The CDR3 is 15 residues long. V was pared by 0 bases and J by 6 bases, with 7 bases of the junction left unmatched. CDR3 coding DNA: TGTGCCAGCTCACCACCCGGGACTAGAGTCTCCGAGCAGTACTTC. Protein: CASSPPGTRVSEQYF.

This clone was counted between two and nine times. This chain links TRBV18 with TRBJ1-1, with 7 bases lining up with TRBD1. Germline V CDR1 and CDR2: KGHSH, LQKENI. V dropped 2 bases and J dropped 5; count of bases not matched to a gene: 8. The CDR3 covers 15 residues. This CDR3 reads CASSPLLQGDTEAFF. In DNA, the CDR3 is TGTGCCAGCTCACCATTACTGCAGGGGGATACTGAAGCTTTCTTT.

This clone was counted a few times. The chain has TRBV28 and TRBJ2-5, with D possibly being TRBD2 (5 bases). Germline values: CDR1 MDHEN, CDR2 SYDVKM. Trimming took off 3 bases at V and 3 bases at J, with 20 bases between the two ends. The CDR3 covers 17 residues. The CDR3 sequence is CASSFGILKTLKETQYF. CDR3 nucleotide sequence: TGTGCCAGCAGTTTCGGGATTCTCAAAACCCTAAAAGAGACCCAGTACTTC.

In regard to this clone: Other DNA sequences in this specimen translate into the identical CDR3. The chain joins TRBV4-2 to TRBJ1-1, with a possible D match to TRBD1 (5 bases). The CDR3 covers 15 residues. Deletions cut 1 base from V and 3 bases from J, with 12 bases between. Germline lookup yields CDR1 LGHNA and CDR2 YNFKEQ. CDR3 loop: CASSQAGQGDTEAFF. The CDR3 DNA follows: TGTGCCAGCAGCCAAGCAGGGCAAGGGGACACTGAAGCTTTCTTT.

This chain uses TRBV11-2 with TRBJ1-3; D gene unclear. V lost 5 bases and J 4 bases, leaving 6 bases between the germline ends. Germline CDR1 is SGHAT and CDR2 is FQNNGV. The CDR3 runs to 12 residues. The CDR3 DNA is TGTGCCAGCAGCCTTACAGGAAACACCATATATTTT. It yields the protein CASSLTGNTIYF.

This chain links TRBV4-1 with TRBJ2-2, with 7 bases fitting TRBD1. Trimming took 2 bases from V and 1 from J; bases not matched to a gene: 10. The CDR3 has 18 residues. Germline-derived CDR1 and CDR2 are MGHRA and YSYEKL. Here the CDR3 DNA reads TGCGCCAGCAGCCAACCAGCTCCCGGACAGGAGAACACCGGGGAGCTGTTTTTT. Translating it yields CASSQPAPGQENTGELFF.

This clone turned up a few times. The J gene is TRBJ1-5, the V gene TRBV7-2, with TRBD1 identical over 11 bases. The CDR3 length is 16 residues. From germline, CDR1 is SGHTA and CDR2 FQGNSA. V trimming: 4 bases; J trimming: 7 bases; junction bases outside the gene matches: 9. This CDR3 reads CASSSDRGQGRQPQHF. The CDR3 DNA is TGTGCCAGCAGCTCGGACAGGGGGCAGGGAAGACAGCCCCAGCATTTT.

The rearrangement links TRBV5-6 to TRBJ2-5; TRBD1 is a possible D gene (8 bases). The CDR3 has 15 amino acids. CDR1 SGHDT and CDR2 YYEEEE come from the germline V gene. Trimming shortened V by 3 bases and J by 3 bases, and 15 bases separated the two germline ends. Here the CDR3 reads CASSSPTGGEETQYF. The CDR3 DNA reads as TGTGCCAGCAGCTCTCCCACAGGGGGGGAAGAGACCCAGTACTTC.

The chain is built from TRBV19 and TRBJ2-7; 8 nucleotides line up with TRBD1. This CDR3 is built from 14 residues. Germline-derived CDR1 and CDR2 are LNHDA and SQIVND (reference sequence). Unmatched junction bases numbered 5, after V lost 5 bases and J lost 2 bases. The CDR3 loop is CASSRRTGTYEQYF. DNA of the CDR3: TGTGCCAGTAGTCGCCGGACAGGGACCTACGAGCAGTACTTC.

This clone was observed a handful of times. The chain links TRBV30 to TRBJ1-2; TRBD1 matches 8 bases. The CDR3 is 13 amino acids. J lost 6 bases, V lost 0 bases, and 3 bases had no gene match. CDR1 and CDR2 from the germline V gene are GTSNPN and SVGIG (reference sequence). CDR3 amino acids: CAWSVAGGNGYTF. CDR3 nucleotide sequence: TGTGCCTGGAGTGTGGCAGGGGGCAATGGCTACACCTTC.

This rearrangement joins TRBV7-3 to TRBJ2-1, with a weak D call TRBD2 (7 bases). Trimming cost V 5 bases and J 5 bases, with 19 bases left between them. Per germline, CDR1 SGHTA and CDR2 FQGTGA. CDR3 size: 16 residues. CDR3 sequence: CASSLGGGRLHNEQFF. CDR3 DNA: TGTGCCAGCAGCCTGGGGGGGGGCAGGCTACACAATGAGCAGTTCTTC.

V and J are TRBV7-9 and TRBJ1-1; D remains ambiguous. V was shortened by 2 bases and J by 5 bases, with 9 bases between the two germline ends. This CDR3 comprises 13 residues. In germline, CDR1 is SEHNR, CDR2 FQNEAQ (reference sequence). The CDR3 DNA follows: TGTGCCAGCAGCTTAAACGGTGAGACTGAAGCTTTCTTT. It is translated as CASSLNGETEAFF.

This clone has a single count. V and J are TRBV7-9 and TRBJ1-1, with unresolved D. Per germline, CDR1 SEHNR and CDR2 FQNEAQ (reference sequence). The length of the CDR3 is 13 residues. With 5 bases removed from V and 1 base from J, the gap between germline ends came to 8 bases. CDR3: CASSTHPNTEAFF. The CDR3 DNA reads as TGTGCCAGCAGCACACACCCGAACACTGAAGCTTTCTTT.

The rearrangement links TRBV29-1 to TRBJ1-2; D is perhaps TRBD1 (6 bases). V lost 1 base to trimming and J lost 0 bases, with 15 bases between them. This CDR3 is 16 amino acids long. Germline V lookup: CDR1 SQVTM, CDR2 ANQGSEA. The CDR3 DNA follows: TGCAGCGTTGAAGTTCGCCTACAGGGTGCTAACTATGGCTACACCTTC. Translated, it gives CSVEVRLQGANYGYTF.